This TCR beta chain was recorded in a study of CD8 T cells in Susac syndrome (dated 2019 in TCRdb). About the investigation overall: Among the Susac syndrome patients who were sequenced, clinically active disease was present in about 6 and clinical remission was observed in about eight. At blood withdrawal, Susac syndrome patients were either therapy-naive, taking corticosteroids (in some cases with IVIg as well), or taking IVIg alone. Whether CD8+ T cell activation and differentiation in Susac syndrome was antigen driven was tested using repertoire sequencing. Clonality of the CD8+ T cell repertoire was compared between about a dozen healthy donors, approximately 14 Susac syndrome patients and under 19 multiple sclerosis patients. Study-wide conclusions, independent of this receptor: The study acknowledged that relatively few individuals were included in the TCR sequencing and HLA analysis. Looking at Susac-specific public clones, the researchers identified fewer than 20 in the total CD8+ repertoire and a few in the CD8+ TEMRA repertoire. Clonal expansion was seen in Susac syndrome CD8+ repertoires, peaking in CD8+ TEMRA cells and being greater in clinically active patients than in remitting ones.

This clonotype was recorded only once. What this receptor recognizes is not known. Nothing much larger sits one base from this clone, and base qualities are not available. One read alone is a weak basis. V is clipped by 0 bases and J by 6 bases, and the sequence between their germline boundaries is 14 bases long. The CDR3, from cysteine to phenylalanine, totals 15 residues. Only the CDR3 region is kept as DNA, spanning 45 bases read in frame from base 1. The germline V gene gives CDR1 as SGHRS and CDR2 as YFSETQ. High-throughput TCR beta sequencing profiled peripheral blood CD8+ and CD4+ T cells from healthy donors, Susac syndrome patients and multiple sclerosis patients. The Susac syndrome patients fulfilled recently defined diagnostic criteria for either definite or probable disease. Bulk CD8+ and CD4+ T cells were purified by magnetic negative isolation, whereas CD8+ TEMRA cells were enriched by FACS. Blood was drawn into EDTA tubes, processed within 24 hours, and PBMCs were isolated by density gradient centrifugation. PBMCs intended for TCR sequencing were frozen in liquid nitrogen and were later thawed in a 37 degrees C water bath. Purity of sorted or isolated CD4+, CD8+ and CD8+ TEMRA cells was at least 90%.

RNA was extracted using the RNeasy kit, and roughly 0.5 to 1 ug of the RNA was reverse transcribed with random hexamers. The immunoSEQ multiplex PCR assay, which covers 54 Vbeta and 13 Jbeta segments, was used to amplify TCR beta CDR3 regions. Bias from PCR amplification was corrected by using a synthetic template baseline for primer optimization and for computational correction. In the original analysis: Reads were assigned to V, D and J genes according to IMGT and analyzed in immunoSEQ Analyzer, with only productive sequences retained. Clonality was computed as one minus Shannon entropy normalized by log2 of the number of productive unique sequences. Public and private clones were assessed among the 100 most prevalent clones of each patient and control. A clone was defined as Susac-specific if it was absent from the healthy and MS cohorts, from some 1,100 published viral clones and from other ImmuneACCESS disease sequences. TCRdb passed the public sequencing reads through fastp at Q25 and MiXCR, retaining productive beta sequences. Rows merge per CDR3 protein into single entries with the most common DNA and genes. The V and J calls reflect TCRdb's pipeline rather than the authors' work. The sample profile shows 120,000 or so distinct CDR3 sequences; around 96% of them were found once. About 0.2% of the sample is held by the ten biggest clonotypes.

This sequence was found in a human donor with Susac syndrome. The rearrangement joined TRBV5-1 to TRBJ2-3, and TRBD2 may be the D gene, going by 7 matching bases. Sequencing was performed on CD8+ T cells from PBMCs. The nucleotide sequence reads TGCGCCAGCAGCTTGGTCGCGGGGGACAAGGATACGCAGTATTTT. It translates to CASSLVAGDKDTQYF.